This is a list of T cell receptor beta chains from one sample in a study of blood T cell repertoires in COVID-19. The method was immunoSEQ multiplex PCR; TCRdb's version includes in-frame clones alone and lacks a portion of them. The sample has 330,000 or so clones, approximately 88% seen once; the top ten hold just over 9.5%. The source material was peripheral blood. All receptors derive from a man in his thirties or forties with COVID-19, enrolled during active disease. Each CDR3 is given with its conserved first and last residue. A D gene is named only where the DNA matches it firmly. Size tells how often a clone was seen (once, few, many) or the class of an expanded clone, and some rows leave it out.

J | V | D | size | CDR3 | DNA
TRBJ2-7 | TRBV19 | TRBD1 | - | CASLRTGIFEQYF | TGTGCCAGCCTGAGGACAGGGATTTTTGAGCAGTACTTC
TRBJ2-7 | TRBV5-1 | - | - | CASSELEASSYEQYF | TGCGCCAGCAGCGAATTAGAGGCCAGCTCCTACGAGCAGTACTTC
TRBJ2-7 | TRBV6-5 | TRBD2 | - | CASSYSGGFYEQYF | TGTGCCAGCAGTTACTCCGGGGGGTTCTACGAGCAGTACTTC
TRBJ1-2 | TRBV7-9 | - | - | CASSHGQSNYGYTF | TGTGCCAGCAGCCACGGACAGTCTAACTATGGCTACACCTTC
TRBJ1-2 | TRBV18 | TRBD1 | - | CASSPGGQGAYGYTF | TGTGCCAGCTCACCAGGGGGACAGGGTGCTTATGGCTACACCTTC
TRBJ2-2 | TRBV19 | - | - | CASTPWGGSTGELFF | TGTGCCAGTACCCCGTGGGGGGGCAGCACCGGGGAGCTGTTTTTT
TRBJ2-1 | TRBV7-2 | TRBD2 | - | CASSSLPGLAGGDEQFF | TGTGCCAGCAGCTCTTTACCGGGACTAGCGGGAGGTGATGAGCAGTTCTTC
TRBJ2-7 | TRBV27 | TRBD1 | - | CASSFGTGVYEQYF | TGTGCCAGCAGTTTCGGGACAGGGGTCTACGAGCAGTACTTC
TRBJ2-7 | TRBV5-5 | TRBD2 | - | CASSSTGGSFYEQYF | TGTGCCAGCAGCTCCACGGGGGGAAGTTTCTACGAGCAGTACTTC
TRBJ1-3 | TRBV28 | - | - | CASSATLRNTIYF | TGTGCCAGCAGTGCCACCCTAAGAAACACCATATATTTT
TRBJ2-5 | TRBV7-3 | TRBD2 | - | CASSLRGLAGGETQYF | TGTGCCAGCAGCTTAAGAGGACTAGCGGGAGGAGAGACCCAGTACTTC
TRBJ2-1 | TRBV30 | - | - | CAKTDGSSYNEQFF | TGTGCCAAAACTGATGGGAGCTCCTACAATGAGCAGTTCTTC
TRBJ2-3 | TRBV7-2 | TRBD2 | - | CASSTTLAGLGEDTQYF | TGTGCCAGCAGTACGACCCTAGCGGGCCTCGGGGAAGATACGCAGTATTTT
TRBJ2-3 | TRBV4-2 | TRBD2 | - | CASSQKSRELAVIQLITDTQYF | TGTGCCAGCAGCCAAAAATCCCGGGAACTAGCGGTTATCCAGTTGATCACAGATACGCAGTATTTT
TRBJ1-5 | TRBV5-6 | - | - | CASSAGTSRLVDQPQHF | TGTGCCAGCAGCGCCGGGACTTCCCGACTAGTTGATCAGCCCCAGCATTTT
TRBJ1-5 | TRBV3-1/TRBV3-2 | TRBD1 | - | CASSQGTGPQPQHF | TGTGCCAGCAGCCAGGGGACAGGCCCGCAGCCCCAGCATTTT
TRBJ2-7 | TRBV27 | - | - | CASSPGLIATYEQYF | TGTGCCAGCAGTCCCGGACTGATAGCCACCTACGAGCAGTACTTC
TRBJ1-1 | TRBV7-2 | TRBD1 | - | CASSVDRETEAFF | TGTGCCAGCAGCGTGGACAGGGAGACTGAAGCTTTCTTT
TRBJ1-1 | TRBV29-1 | TRBD1 | - | CSADRGLTEAFF | TGCAGCGCTGACAGGGGGCTGACTGAAGCTTTCTTT
TRBJ1-2 | TRBV4-3 | TRBD1 | - | CASSQEWTGGYGYTF | TGCGCCAGCAGCCAAGAGTGGACAGGGGGATATGGCTACACCTTC
TRBJ1-2 | TRBV5-1 | - | - | CASSVTTAASGYTF | TGCGCCAGCAGCGTCACGACGGCCGCTAGTGGCTACACCTTC
TRBJ2-1 | TRBV20-1 | - | - | CSASSWASSYNEQFF | TGCAGTGCTAGTTCCTGGGCGAGCTCCTACAATGAGCAGTTCTTC
TRBJ1-1 | TRBV6-6 | TRBD1 | - | CAGRTGHTEAFF | TGTGCCGGAAGGACAGGCCACACTGAAGCTTTCTTT
TRBJ2-1 | TRBV7-8 | TRBD1 | - | CASSLGVLGQSYNEQFF | TGTGCCAGCAGCTTAGGAGTCTTGGGACAGTCCTACAATGAGCAGTTCTTC
TRBJ2-3 | TRBV5-1 | - | - | CASSLVVAPDTQYF | TGCGCCAGCAGCTTGGTCGTGGCCCCAGATACGCAGTATTTT
TRBJ1-1 | TRBV5-4 | - | - | CASSRTKNTEAFF | TGTGCCAGCAGCCGGACTAAAAACACTGAAGCTTTCTTT
TRBJ2-7 | TRBV27 | - | once | CASSLSGSWESPYEQYF | TGTGCCAGCAGTTTATCGGGGTCGTGGGAGAGCCCCTACGAGCAGTACTTC
TRBJ2-2 | TRBV7-3 | - | - | CASSLRGQGNTGELFF | TGTGCCAGCAGCTTAAGGGGTCAGGGGAACACCGGGGAGCTGTTTTTT
TRBJ2-5 | TRBV24-1 | - | - | CATSDNSGGYQETQYF | TGTGCCACCAGTGACAATTCTGGGGGCTACCAAGAGACCCAGTACTTC
TRBJ1-5 | TRBV28 | - | - | CASSSPGEAYQPQHF | TGTGCCAGCAGTTCCCCCGGGGAAGCATATCAGCCCCAGCATTTT
TRBJ2-7 | TRBV9 | - | - | CASSVSSGTYEQYF | TGTGCCAGCAGCGTATCCTCAGGCACCTACGAGCAGTACTTC
TRBJ2-7 | TRBV5-6 | - | - | CASRYRESYEQYF | TGTGCCAGCAGATATCGGGAGTCCTACGAGCAGTACTTC
TRBJ1-1 | TRBV27 | - | - | CASSFGDRLNTEAFF | TGTGCCAGCAGTTTCGGAGACAGGCTGAACACTGAAGCTTTCTTT
TRBJ1-1 | TRBV19 | - | - | CASSIRAGNTEAFF | TGTGCCAGTAGTATCAGGGCTGGGAACACTGAAGCTTTCTTT
TRBJ1-5 | TRBV12-3/TRBV12-4 | - | - | CASSPIRQPQHF | TGTGCCAGCAGCCCTATAAGACAGCCCCAGCATTTT
TRBJ1-1 | TRBV28 | TRBD1 | - | CASSPWDRGLTNTEAFF | TGTGCCAGCAGCCCTTGGGACAGGGGGCTTACGAACACTGAAGCTTTCTTT
TRBJ2-7 | TRBV28 | TRBD2 | - | CASTRTSGLEPSYEQYF | TGTGCCAGCACGCGGACTAGCGGGTTGGAGCCTTCCTACGAGCAGTACTTC
TRBJ2-1 | TRBV9 | - | - | CASSALGNSYNEQFF | TGTGCCAGCAGCGCCCTAGGAAACTCCTACAATGAGCAGTTCTTC
TRBJ2-7 | TRBV9 | TRBD2 | - | CASSVGLAGDSYEQYF | TGTGCCAGCAGCGTCGGGTTAGCGGGGGACTCCTACGAGCAGTACTTC
TRBJ1-4 | TRBV7-8 | - | - | CASSPQDEKLFF | TGTGCCAGCAGCCCCCAGGATGAAAAACTGTTTTTT
TRBJ1-5 | TRBV28 | - | - | CASSLRGSYSNQPQHF | TGTGCCAGCAGTTTACGGGGGAGCTATAGCAATCAGCCCCAGCATTTT